The sequence of this T cell receptor (beta chain) was determined in a study of blood T cell repertoires in COVID-19. About the research overall: Spain, Italy and the United States supplied samples that represented acute and convalescent COVID-19. The cDNA or gDNA used as material had been derived from T cells, B-cell-depleted T cells, or PBMCs.

In the authors' workflow: Reference gene primer amplification in the assay estimated nucleated cell counts. Sequenced by immunoSEQ multiplex PCR; TCRdb stores in-frame clones only, minus some. V and J calls and clone size are as listed in that table; D and trimming were resolved from the DNA. The profile covers 200,000 to 300,000 clones, with 75% to 90% appearing a single time and 3.5% to 5% taken by the ten largest. Details on this clone: Other DNA sequences in this sample translate to the same CDR3.

Donors were grouped by their self-reported clinical history. Germline V lookup: CDR1 GTSNPN, CDR2 SVGIG (reference sequence). The CDR3 totals 13 residues. Trimming shortened V by 0 bases and J by 1 base, and 6 bases separated the two germline ends. This receptor was obtained from a woman in her twenties or thirties who had recovered from COVID-19. The J gene is TRBJ1-1, the V gene TRBV30; D call uncertain. Input material: PBMCs or T cells enriched from blood (not recorded which). The CDR3 nucleotides are TGTGCCTGGAGTGTACTGAGGAACACTGAAGCTTTCTTT. Its protein product is CAWSVLRNTEAFF.